Described below is a single TCR beta chain sequence and its context. This clonotype was detected a few times. The specificity of this receptor is unknown. It has no much larger one-base neighbor in the sample; base qualities were not kept. V drops 5 bases and J drops 4 bases, leaving 14 bases in between. The CDR3 measures 14 amino acids from cysteine to phenylalanine. CDR3 DNA only is kept here, 42 bases in frame from base 1. For CDR1 and CDR2, the germline V gene (reference sequence) lists MNHNY and SVGAGI. The data were obtained in a study of blood T cells in healthy people across ages (dated by TCRdb to the mid-2010s). About the study as a whole: In model experiments, roughly one uniquely barcoded TCR beta cDNA molecule per two T cells was captured by template switching. Using deep sequencing normalized with unique cDNA molecular identifiers, the study measured how TCR beta repertoire diversity changes with age. Four age groups were formed from the donors: young (average approximately 15 years), middle-aged (approximately 39), aged (approximately 60) and long-lived (approximately 78). Donors of different ages were randomly distributed across sequencing lanes to avoid experimental bias. Using the same blood draw, the study looked at two additional independent replicas of 1 million unique cDNA reads for two donors, one aged 18 to 29 and the other aged 80 or older.

Library preparation used 5' RACE. Sequenced on an Illumina HiSeq 2500. A second PCR of roughly 7 to 11 cycles was run with a J-beta primer mix and a sample-barcoded 5' primer. A template-switch 5' adaptor carrying 12 random nucleotides introduced a unique molecular identifier onto each TCR beta cDNA molecule. Each sample yielded at least 2.5 million CDR3-containing paired-end reads. All of the RNA was converted into first-strand cDNA using the Mint cDNA synthesis kit, with a TRBC-specific oligonucleotide serving as the primer. All cDNA was treated with uracil-DNA glycosylase and then went through a first 18-cycle PCR with the universal primers M1SS and BC2_uni_R. From the authors' description of their analysis: For normalization, 1 million high-quality reads, each with a distinct molecular identifier, were randomly selected from each sample. Reads with shared molecular identifiers were discarded instead of being binned into consensus sequences. MiTCR, with a Q25 quality threshold and the strictest error-elimination algorithm, was used for CDR3 identification, clonotype clustering and error correction. A nonparametric unseen species model with Euler transformation was used to estimate lower-bound total TCR beta diversity. The public reads were reprocessed in TCRdb via fastp at Q25 and MiXCR, keeping in-frame beta chains. CDR3 protein duplicates are merged, each entry listing the most common genes and DNA. The V and J calls shown here were made by TCRdb, not taken from the authors' results. This sample gives about 1,600,000 distinct CDR3 sequences in total; approximately 38% of them show up just once. Clones ranked in the top ten supply 7% to 9.5% of the sample.

The approximately 39 donors, aged about 6 to 100 years, were systemically healthy Caucasian individuals from Russia. Each donor gave 8 to 10 milliliters of peripheral blood, collected into EDTA-treated Vacutainer tubes. Ficoll-Paque density-gradient centrifugation was used to isolate PBMCs, with at least 6.5 million per sample. Total RNA, at least 6 micrograms per sample, was extracted from PBMCs with Trizol reagent. The percentages of naive CD45RAhigh/CD27high T cells were determined by flow cytometry on a PBMC aliquot from every donor. The investigation overall reported the following: Observed TCR beta diversity per million T cells fell roughly linearly with age, and a significant reduction was already apparent by age about 43. Estimates of total diversity based on one million sequenced T cells were considered lower bounds and underestimates. Since profiling was done on bulk unsorted PBMCs, naive and antigen-experienced compartments could not be conclusively compared. The long-lived group showed more naive CD4+ T cells, fewer expanded clones and increased TCR diversity than the aged group, suggesting age selection. A strong correlation was found between observed TCR beta diversity and the percentage of naive T cells measured by flow cytometry. Because the CMV infection status of the donors was unknown, age-related changes in expanded clonotypes may potentially have been confounded.

The material sequenced was blood. The receptor chain draws on TRBV6-6 and TRBJ1-2, with an unclear D gene assignment. The source is a woman aged 18-29 years in good health. CDR3 reads: CASSPEGLSYGYTF. The DNA sequence is as follows: TGTGCCAGCAGTCCCGAAGGGCTCTCCTATGGCTACACCTTC.